The 5 T cell receptor beta chains listed next were all sequenced from one sample in a study of CD8 T cells in ankylosing spondylitis. One entry per CDR3 protein, called by TCRdb with MiXCR from the 5' RACE reads. The sample shows under 250,000 distinct CDR3 sequences, around 7.9% of them seen only once. No antigen has been assigned to these receptors. Broader study findings: Typical of ankylosing spondylitis blood, it appeared, was a TCR beta motif of eight highly homologous variants.

The sequenced material came from blood, either unsorted or a sorted T cell fraction (not recorded which). Receptors were obtained from a male donor with ankylosing spondylitis.

On this clonotype itself: A much larger clone sits a single nucleotide away, making a read error possible. This chain joins TRBV15 and TRBJ1-5; the match to TRBD1 covers 7 bases. Germline V lookup: CDR1 LNHNV, CDR2 YYDKDF (reference sequence). The CDR3 loop spans 15 amino acids. The CDR3 protein is CTTSSRDSVREPQHF. The DNA for the CDR3 is TGTACCACCAGCAGCCGGGACAGTGTTCGGGAGCCCCAGCATTTT.

This clonotype was detected ten times or more. The gene calls are TRBV12-3 or TRBV12-4 and TRBJ1-5; D remains unclear. This CDR3 contains 14 residues. Deletions cut 3 bases from V and 2 bases from J, with 8 bases between. In DNA, the CDR3 is TGTGCCAGCAGTTTCAGCACCCGCAATCAGCCCCAGCATTTT. It translates to CASSFSTRNQPQHF.

This clonotype was detected ten times or more. The V gene is TRBV29-1, the J gene TRBJ2-7, with D possibly matching TRBD2 (6 bases). CDR1 SQVTM and CDR2 ANQGSEA come from the germline V gene. The ends were cut back, 0 bases at V and 3 bases at J, with 9 bases in the middle. This CDR3 spans 13 amino acids. This CDR3 is CSVEDAGSYEQYF. CDR3 sequence (DNA): TGCAGCGTTGAAGATGCCGGGAGCTACGAGCAGTACTTC.

This clonotype occurred many times. CDR3 residues: CASSSGGIGEQYF. CDR3 in DNA: TGTGCCAGCAGCTCAGGGGGGATTGGCGAGCAGTACTTC. This chain uses TRBV13 with TRBJ2-7; D may be TRBD1 (7 bases). CDR1 PRHDT and CDR2 FYEKMQ come from the germline V gene (reference sequence). The V end was cut by 4 bases, the J end by 6 bases, with 13 bases between. This CDR3 comprises 13 residues. Complete variable domain (other parts from reference TRBV13 and TRBJ2-7): AAGVIQSPRHLIKEKRETATLKCYPIPRHDTVYWYQQGPGQDPQFLISFYEKMQSDKGSIPDRFSAQQFSDYHSELNMSSLELGDSALYFCASSSGGIGEQYFGPGTRLTVT.

At least ten counts were recorded for this clonotype. The rearrangement uses TRBV5-1 and TRBJ2-7; 7 bases map to TRBD1. The V gene's germline CDR1 is SGHRS and CDR2 YFSETQ. J was trimmed by 1 base and V by 2 bases; bases with no gene match: 3. The CDR3 extends over 14 amino acids. CDR3 loop: CASSFATGSYEQYF. In DNA, the CDR3 is TGCGCCAGCAGCTTCGCGACAGGGTCCTACGAGCAGTACTTC.